The rows below give T cell receptor beta chains drawn from one sample of a study of blood T cell repertoires in COVID-19. Only in-frame clones appear in the TCRdb table, and some are missing; sequencing was by immunoSEQ multiplex PCR. The table lists about 230,000 clones, 70% to 90% of them singletons. Input material: peripheral blood. The source of these receptors is a middle-aged man with COVID-19, enrolled during active disease. Each CDR3 is given with its conserved first and last residue. The D gene is left open where the match is weak. The size field is filled for only some rows; it gives once, few, many or a size class.

clone size | D gene | J gene | V gene | CDR3 length | CDR3 protein | CDR3 DNA
NA | NA | TRBJ2-3 | TRBV27 | 15 | CASSLSPLRTDTQYF | TGTGCCAGCAGTTTATCCCCCCTACGCACAGATACGCAGTATTTT
NA | NA | TRBJ2-2 | TRBV18 | 15 | CASSPVAENTGELFF | TGTGCCAGCTCACCTGTAGCCGAGAACACCGGGGAGCTGTTTTTT
once | TRBD1 | TRBJ2-1 | TRBV10-1 | 15 | CASSSDRREWNEQFF | TGCGCCAGCAGCTCGGACAGGAGAGAATGGAATGAGCAGTTCTTC
once | NA | TRBJ2-7 | TRBV18 | 13 | CASSVRDSYEQYF | TGTGCCAGCTCCGTCCGGGATTCCTACGAGCAGTACTTC
few | NA | TRBJ2-3 | TRBV18 | 16 | CASSSLRTRSTDTQYF | TGTGCCAGCTCAAGCCTCCGAACGAGAAGCACAGATACGCAGTATTTT
NA | TRBD1 | TRBJ1-5 | TRBV5-1 | 14 | CASSPGQGNQPQHF | TGCGCCAGCAGCCCAGGACAGGGGAATCAGCCCCAGCATTTT
once | NA | TRBJ2-5 | TRBV15 | 13 | CATSRDIQETQYF | TGTGCCACCAGCAGGGACATACAAGAGACCCAGTACTTC
NA | TRBD2 | TRBJ2-3 | TRBV9 | 15 | CASSVGLAGRDTQYF | TGTGCCAGCAGCGTGGGACTAGCGGGAAGAGATACGCAGTATTTT
NA | TRBD1 | TRBJ1-1 | TRBV5-4 | 15 | CASSHKQGALGEAFF | TGTGCCAGCAGCCATAAACAGGGGGCTCTCGGTGAAGCTTTCTTT
once | NA | TRBJ2-7 | TRBV27 | 14 | CASSSRLRGYEQYF | TGTGCCAGCAGTTCCCGCCTAAGGGGCTACGAGCAGTACTTC
few | TRBD1 | TRBJ1-5 | TRBV5-1 | 14 | CASSSGQENQPQHF | TGCGCCAGCAGCTCCGGACAGGAGAATCAGCCCCAGCATTTT
NA | NA | TRBJ2-1 | TRBV11-3 | 15 | CASSFGGGMVNEQFF | TGTGCCAGCAGCTTCGGGGGTGGTATGGTCAATGAGCAGTTCTTC
NA | TRBD2 | TRBJ2-7 | TRBV3-1/TRBV3-2 | 14 | CASSQDTSGRLEYF | TGTGCCAGCAGCCAAGATACGAGCGGGAGGTTGGAGTACTTC
NA | TRBD2 | TRBJ2-2 | TRBV11-3 | 17 | CASSPGTKPPHTGELFF | TGTGCCAGCAGCCCTGGGACTAAGCCTCCTCACACCGGGGAGCTGTTTTTT
NA | NA | TRBJ1-3 | TRBV6-5 | 15 | CASSPVISSGNTIYF | TGTGCCAGCAGTCCCGTAATTAGCTCTGGAAACACCATATATTTT
NA | TRBD1 | TRBJ1-2 | TRBV25-1 | 12 | CASRGQGYGYTF | TGTGCCAGCAGGGGACAGGGGTATGGCTACACCTTC
NA | NA | TRBJ1-6 | TRBV5-3 | 17 | CARSYVHLDSRNSPLHF | TGTGCCAGAAGTTACGTACACCTGGACAGCCGAAATTCACCCCTCCACTTT
once | NA | TRBJ2-5 | TRBV5-1 | 16 | CASSLAKGGQRETQYF | TGCGCCAGCAGCTTGGCCAAAGGCGGGCAACGAGAGACCCAGTACTTC